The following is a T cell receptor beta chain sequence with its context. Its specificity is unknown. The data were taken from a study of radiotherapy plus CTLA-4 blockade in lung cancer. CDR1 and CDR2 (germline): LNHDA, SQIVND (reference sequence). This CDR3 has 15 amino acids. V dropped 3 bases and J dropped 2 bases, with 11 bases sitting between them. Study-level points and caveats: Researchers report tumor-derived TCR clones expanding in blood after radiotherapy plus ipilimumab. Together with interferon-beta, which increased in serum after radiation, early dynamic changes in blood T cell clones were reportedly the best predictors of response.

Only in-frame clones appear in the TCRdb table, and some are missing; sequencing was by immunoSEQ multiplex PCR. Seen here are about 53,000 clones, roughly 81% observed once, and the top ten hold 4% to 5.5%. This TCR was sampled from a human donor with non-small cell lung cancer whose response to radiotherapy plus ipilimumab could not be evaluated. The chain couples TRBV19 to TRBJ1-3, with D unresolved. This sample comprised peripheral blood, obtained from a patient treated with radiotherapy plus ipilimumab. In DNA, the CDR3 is TGTGCCAGTAGTATGGGAGAAATTCCTGGAAACACCATATATTTT. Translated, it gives CASSMGEIPGNTIYF. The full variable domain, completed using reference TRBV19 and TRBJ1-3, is DGGITQSPKYLFRKEGQNVTLSCEQNLNHDAMYWYRQDPGQGLRLIYYSQIVNDFQKGDIAEGYSVSREKKESFPLTVTSAQKNPTAFYLCASSMGEIPGNTIYFGEGSWLTVV.